The clone carrying this T cell receptor beta chain was counted only a few times. This specimen belongs to a study of blood T cell repertoires in COVID-19. Germline CDR1 SEHNR, CDR2 FQNEAQ (reference sequence). Trimming cost V 10 bases and J 0 bases, with 10 bases left between them. This CDR3 spans 14 amino acids. Libraries were prepared by immunoSEQ multiplex PCR; TCRdb keeps only in-frame clonotypes and omits some of them. The data hold 30,000 to 40,000 clones, with around nine tenths observed a single time. This chain joins TRBV7-9 and TRBJ1-6; D gene uncertain. The sequenced sample was peripheral blood. The receptor was derived from a man aged 65 to 85 with acute or convalescent COVID-19. In nucleotides, the CDR3 is TGTGCCACCGACACGAGCTCCTATAATTCACCCCTCCACTTT. Its protein is CATDTSSYNSPLHF.